Below, 19 T cell receptor beta chains from the same sample are listed, as sequenced in a study of cytomegalovirus exposure and HLA in healthy donors. Amplification used 60 Vbeta primers and 13 Jbeta primers. Data came from immunoSEQ multiplex PCR; TCRdb stores just in-frame clones and leaves some out. The top ten clones hold roughly 2% of a sample with approximately 190,000 clones, more than 60% of them seen once. Sequencing input: PBMCs. The source of these receptors is a woman aged 25-40 years in good health and CMV-seropositive.

DNA of the CDR3: TGTGCCAGCAGCTTAGGTACAGGAATGGAGACTGAAGCTTTCTTT. This encodes CASSLGTGMETEAFF. The chain links TRBV7-9 to TRBJ1-1; weak D call: TRBD1 (5 bases). This CDR3 region has 15 residues. The V and J ends lost 1 base and 5 bases respectively, with 14 bases between them. Germline-derived CDR1 and CDR2 are SEHNR and FQNEAQ (reference sequence).

This sequence joins TRBV7-2 and TRBJ2-4, with 13 bases aligning to TRBD2. Trimming cost V 5 bases and J 0 bases; bases outside gene matches: 10. The CDR3 has 19 amino acids. Germline-derived CDR1 and CDR2 are SGHTA and FQGNSA. In DNA form, the CDR3 reads TGTGCCAGCAGCCCGCGGACTAGCGGGAGCGTTGGAGCCAAAAACATTCAGTACTTC. This encodes CASSPRTSGSVGAKNIQYF. The full variable domain, completed using reference TRBV7-2 and TRBJ2-4, is GAGVSQSPSNKVTEKGKDVELRCDPISGHTALYWYRQSLGQGLEFLIYFQGNSAPDKSGLPSDRFSAERTGGSVSTLTIQRTQQEDSAVYLCASSPRTSGSVGAKNIQYFGAGTRLSVL.

The V gene is TRBV9, the J gene TRBJ2-3; possibly TRBD2 for D (5 bases). This CDR3 has 14 residues. Trimming shortened V by 1 base and J by 0 bases, and 6 bases separated the two germline ends. CDR1 is SGDLS and CDR2 is YYNGEE in the germline V gene. As DNA, the CDR3 is TGTGCCAGCAGCGTAACTAGTAGCACAGATACGCAGTATTTT. It is translated as CASSVTSSTDTQYF.

A few counts support this clone. This sequence joins TRBV4-3 and TRBJ2-1, with 8 bases matching TRBD2. Trimming took 4 bases from V and 2 from J; bases not matched to a gene: 4. The length of the CDR3 is 15 residues. Per the germline V gene, CDR1 is LGHNA and CDR2 is YSLEER. The CDR3 sequence: CASSLVRGAYNEQFF. Here the CDR3 DNA reads TGCGCCAGCAGCCTTGTGCGGGGGGCCTACAATGAGCAGTTCTTC.

The chain is built from TRBV19 and TRBJ1-5; D not certain. The germline CDR1 and CDR2 sequences are LNHDA and SQIVND (reference sequence). V lost 5 bases, J lost 1 base, and 12 bases lay in between. The CDR3 is 15 residues long. CDR3 in amino acids: CASSPTGLSNQPQHF. The CDR3 DNA reads as TGTGCCAGTAGTCCTACGGGGTTAAGCAATCAGCCCCAGCATTTT. The full variable domain, in which reference TRBV19 and TRBJ1-5 provide the parts outside the CDR3, is DGGITQSPKYLFRKEGQNVTLSCEQNLNHDAMYWYRQDPGQGLRLIYYSQIVNDFQKGDIAEGYSVSREKKESFPLTVTSAQKNPTAFYLCASSPTGLSNQPQHFGDGTRLSIL.

The V and J genes are TRBV14 and TRBJ1-2, with D hard to call. The V end was cut by 1 base, the J end by 2 bases, with 5 bases between. The CDR3 has 13 residues. Germline-derived CDR1 and CDR2 are SGHDN and FVKESK. CDR3: CASSQGGNYGYTF. The CDR3, as DNA: TGTGCCAGCAGCCAAGGAGGGAACTATGGCTACACCTTC.

J is TRBJ2-7 and V is TRBV2, with TRBD1 matching over 8 bases. J gave up 0 bases and V 8 bases, and 3 bases lay outside the gene matches. Germline V gives CDR1 SNHLY, CDR2 FYNNEI. This CDR3 is 13 amino acids long. The chain's CDR3 is CASETGVSYEQYF. The CDR3 DNA sequence: TGTGCCAGCGAGACAGGGGTCTCCTACGAGCAGTACTTC.

The V and J genes are TRBV6-6 and TRBJ1-1; D perhaps matches TRBD1 (5 bases). The length of the CDR3 is 13 residues. CDR1 MNHNY and CDR2 SVGAGI come from the germline V gene (reference sequence). Trimming shortened V by 11 bases and J by 9 bases, and 22 bases separated the two germline ends. In nucleotides, the CDR3 is TGTGCCGCAACCGAGACAGAAAAGTTTAAAGCTTTCTTT. It yields the protein CAATETEKFKAFF.

The J gene is TRBJ1-2, the V gene TRBV19; 7 nucleotides line up with TRBD1. The trim removed 4 bases at V and 4 bases at J, leaving 6 bases unmatched. Germline CDR1 and CDR2: LNHDA and SQIVND (reference sequence). This CDR3 is built from 14 residues. The CDR3 here is CASSTKGDSYGYTF. The CDR3 bases are TGTGCCAGTAGTACGAAAGGGGACAGCTATGGCTACACCTTC.

The chain is built from TRBV29-1 and TRBJ2-1; unclear D gene. Trimming shortened V by 4 bases and J by 0 bases, and 10 bases separated the two germline ends. Germline assignment: CDR1 SQVTM and CDR2 ANQGSEA. The CDR3 covers 14 residues. As DNA, the CDR3 is TGCAGCGTTGTAGATTGGAGCTCCTACAATGAGCAGTTCTTC. Its protein product is CSVVDWSSYNEQFF.

Concerning this clone itself: Relative to the germline gene, one junction end is altered; a read error may explain this. The chain uses TRBV27 and TRBJ1-5; D is perhaps TRBD1 (6 bases). This CDR3 comprises 12 residues. CDR1 is MNHEY and CDR2 is SMNVEV in the germline V gene (reference sequence). The CDR3 coding sequence is TGTGCCAGCAGTGCCCAATGGGGGCGGGCGTATTTT. Translated: CASSAQWGRAYF.

V gene TRBV5-6 combines with J gene TRBJ2-2; D is possibly TRBD1 (6 bases). CDR1 and CDR2 from the germline V gene are SGHDT and YYEEEE. This CDR3 has 14 residues. Trimming shortened V by 5 bases and J by 5 bases, and 13 bases separated the two germline ends. The CDR3: CASSPLGGTGELFF. The CDR3 DNA sequence: TGTGCCAGCAGTCCGCTAGGGGGTACCGGGGAGCTGTTTTTT.

The V and J genes are TRBV7-2 and TRBJ2-7; 8 nucleotides line up with TRBD1. Germline CDR1 and CDR2: SGHTA and FQGNSA. This CDR3 is 13 amino acids long. The J segment lost 4 bases and the V segment lost 4 bases, leaving 3 bases of the junction unmatched. The CDR3 protein is CASSSRGRYEQYF. DNA for the CDR3: TGTGCCAGCAGCTCCAGGGGGCGATACGAGCAGTACTTC.

In nucleotides, the CDR3 is TGTGCCAGCAGCGTAGGGACAGGGGAAGAGCCCCAGCATTTT. Translating gives CASSVGTGEEPQHF. This chain connects TRBV9 to TRBJ1-5; 9 bases fit TRBD1. V was pared by 0 bases and J by 8 bases, with 3 bases of the junction left unmatched. CDR1 is SGDLS, CDR2 YYNGEE, per germline. The CDR3 sequence is 14 residues long.

The chain combines TRBV19 with TRBJ1-5; D call uncertain. Trimming cost V 3 bases and J 0 bases, with 9 bases left between them. This CDR3 comprises 15 residues. Per germline, CDR1 LNHDA and CDR2 SQIVND (reference sequence). The CDR3 nucleotides are TGTGCCAGTAGTATCACTCCCTATAGCAATCAGCCCCAGCATTTT. The encoded protein is CASSITPYSNQPQHF.

The chain employs TRBV4-1 and TRBJ1-4, with D perhaps matching TRBD1 (5 bases). This CDR3 has 16 amino acids. Trimming shortened V by 3 bases and J by 8 bases, and 19 bases separated the two germline ends. Germline-derived CDR1 and CDR2 are MGHRA and YSYEKL. In DNA, the CDR3 is TGCGCCAGCAGCCAGGGGGGTCCTCTGATTGGGGAAAAACTGTTTTTT. It specifies CASSQGGPLIGEKLFF.

The J gene is TRBJ2-1, the V gene TRBV28, with D possibly being TRBD2 (5 bases). The CDR3 has 12 amino acids. The germline CDR1 and CDR2 sequences are MDHEN and SYDVKM. Between the trimmed V and J ends, which lost 7 bases and 8 bases, there was a span of 12 bases. CDR3 nucleotide sequence: TGTGCCAGCACCACCCGGACTGATGAGCAGTTCTTC. This translates into CASTTRTDEQFF.

This sequence joins TRBV7-2 and TRBJ2-4; D remains unclear. CDR3 length: 14 amino acids. Per germline, CDR1 SGHTA and CDR2 FQGNSA. Trimming shortened V by 1 base and J by 5 bases, and 9 bases separated the two germline ends. The CDR3 reads CASSLDGRENIQYF. The CDR3 nucleotides read TGTGCCAGCAGCTTAGATGGTCGGGAAAACATTCAGTACTTC.

V usage is TRBV27 and J usage is TRBJ1-6; tentatively, D is TRBD1 (5 bases). Germline V gene data show CDR1 as MNHEY and CDR2 as SMNVEV (reference sequence). The CDR3 spans 15 residues. Trimming removed 0 bases from V and 7 bases from J, with 10 bases in between. The DNA of the CDR3 is TGTGCCAGCAGTTTATCTCAGGGAATCAATTCACCCCTCCACTTT. Translated, it gives CASSLSQGINSPLHF.